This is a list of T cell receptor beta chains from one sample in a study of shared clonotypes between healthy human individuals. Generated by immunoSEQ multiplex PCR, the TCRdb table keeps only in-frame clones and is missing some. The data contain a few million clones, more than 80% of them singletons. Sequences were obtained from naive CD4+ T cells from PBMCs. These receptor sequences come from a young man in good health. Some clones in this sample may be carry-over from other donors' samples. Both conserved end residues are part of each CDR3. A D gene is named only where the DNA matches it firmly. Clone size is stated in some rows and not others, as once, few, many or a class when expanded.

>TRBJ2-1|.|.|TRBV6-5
CASSWVRNEYNEQFF
TGTGCCAGCAGTTGGGTTAGGAATGAGTACAATGAGCAGTTCTTC
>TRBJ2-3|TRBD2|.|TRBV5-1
CASSLAVSGTGDTQYF
TGCGCCAGCAGCTTGGCCGTTAGCGGGACGGGAGATACGCAGTATTTT
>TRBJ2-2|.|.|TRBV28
CASNREDTGELFF
TGTGCCAGCAACAGGGAGGACACCGGGGAGCTGTTTTTT
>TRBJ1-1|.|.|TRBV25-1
CASSEPRVGNTEAFF
TGTGCCAGCAGTGAGCCCAGGGTGGGGAACACTGAAGCTTTCTTT
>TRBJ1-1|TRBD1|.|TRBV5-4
CASSFDLGQAYTEAFF
TGTGCCAGCAGCTTCGACTTGGGACAGGCTTACACTGAAGCTTTCTTT
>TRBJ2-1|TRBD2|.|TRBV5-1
CASSPGASGALNEQFF
TGCGCCAGCAGCCCGGGGGCTAGCGGGGCTCTCAATGAGCAGTTCTTC
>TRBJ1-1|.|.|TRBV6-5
CASSYSGAPGTEAFF
TGTGCCAGCAGTTACTCAGGGGCGCCGGGCACTGAAGCTTTCTTT
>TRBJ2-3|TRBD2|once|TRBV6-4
CASSEIGLAGDGTDTQYF
TGTGCCAGCAGTGAGATCGGACTAGCGGGAGATGGCACAGATACGCAGTATTTT
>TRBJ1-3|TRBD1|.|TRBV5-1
CASSTGQDGNTIYF
TGCGCCAGCAGCACGGGACAGGATGGAAACACCATATATTTT
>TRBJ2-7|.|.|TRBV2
CASSDFRLSLYEQYF
TGTGCCAGCAGTGATTTCCGCCTGAGCCTCTACGAGCAGTACTTC
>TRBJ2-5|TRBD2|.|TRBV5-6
CASSFGGTAGVQTQYF
TGTGCCAGCAGCTTCGGCGGAACAGCGGGAGTTCAGACCCAGTACTTC
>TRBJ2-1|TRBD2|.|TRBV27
CASFGTSGMNEQFF
TGTGCCAGCTTCGGGACTAGCGGGATGAATGAGCAGTTCTTC
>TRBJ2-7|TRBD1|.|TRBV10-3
CAISPGQANYEQYF
TGTGCCATCAGCCCCGGACAGGCCAACTACGAGCAGTACTTC
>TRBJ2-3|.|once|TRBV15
CATSRLGEARDTQYF
TGTGCCACCAGCAGATTGGGAGAGGCCAGAGATACGCAGTATTTT